These 31 T cell receptor beta chains came from one sample sequenced in a study of blood T cell repertoires in COVID-19. TCRdb's table, derived via immunoSEQ multiplex PCR, lists solely in-frame clones and lacks some. The repertoire holds about 93,000 clones, with roughly 90% as singletons. The sequencing sample was made of peripheral blood. Receptor source: an elderly woman with acute or convalescent COVID-19.

The V and J genes are TRBV4-2 and TRBJ2-7; D is perhaps TRBD1 (5 bases). V was clipped by 0 bases and J by 0 bases, with 12 bases between them. Germline V gives CDR1 LGHNA, CDR2 YNFKEQ. The CDR3 is 16 residues long. CDR3: CASSQEARASSYEQYF. DNA for the CDR3: TGTGCCAGCAGCCAAGAGGCCAGGGCAAGCTCCTACGAGCAGTACTTC.

Written as DNA, the CDR3 is TGCGCCAGCAGCCAATTGACAGGGAAGGGGACTGAAGCTTTCTTT. It encodes CASSQLTGKGTEAFF. This chain joins TRBV4-1 and TRBJ1-1; TRBD1 matches 7 bases. Germline assignment: CDR1 MGHRA and CDR2 YSYEKL. After removal of 2 bases from V and 5 bases from J, the junction contained 8 bases not matched to a gene. The CDR3 contains 15 residues.

This clone was seen once. The CDR3 sequence is CASSLVRNGYTF. DNA for the CDR3: TGTGCCAGCAGTTTAGTCAGGAATGGCTACACCTTC. V usage is TRBV12-3 or TRBV12-4 and J usage is TRBJ1-2, with D hard to call. There are 12 residues in the CDR3. Trimming stripped 1 base from V and 6 bases from J, with 6 bases between.

The chain joins TRBV2 to TRBJ1-5, with D possibly TRBD1 on 5 matching bases. The CDR3 is 15 residues long. The V gene's germline CDR1 is SNHLY and CDR2 FYNNEI. V lost 2 bases and J 6 bases, leaving 14 bases between the germline ends. CDR3 region: CASSESEGPIQPQHF. CDR3 nucleotides: TGTGCCAGCAGTGAATCGGAGGGGCCAATTCAGCCCCAGCATTTT.

This clone was observed once. The chain is built from TRBV5-1 and TRBJ2-5, with a tentative D call TRBD1 (6 bases). V gave up 4 bases and J gave up 4 bases, with 11 bases separating them. Germline loops: CDR1 SGHRS, CDR2 YFSETQ. The CDR3 extends over 13 amino acids. The CDR3 nucleotides are TGCGCCAGCAGCCCGGGACAAGGAGAGACCCAGTACTTC. Amino acids: CASSPGQGETQYF.

V usage is TRBV10-3 and J usage is TRBJ2-7; 10 bases line up with TRBD2. V gave up 5 bases and J gave up 3 bases; unmatched junction bases: 1. The CDR3 contains 13 residues. The germline V gene encodes CDR1 ENHRY and CDR2 SYGVKD. CDR3 DNA: TGTGCCATCAGTTCTAGCGGGGGCTACGAGCAGTACTTC. Amino acid sequence: CAISSSGGYEQYF.

The chain employs TRBV19 and TRBJ2-5, with 13 bases lining up with TRBD2. V lost 1 base and J lost 2; bases outside the gene matches: 4. The germline CDR1 and CDR2 sequences are LNHDA and SQIVND (reference sequence). This CDR3 has 17 residues. CDR3 in DNA: TGTGCCAGTAGTATAGGGACTAGCGGGGGTTTTCAAGAGACCCAGTACTTC. Its translation: CASSIGTSGGFQETQYF.

V is TRBV9 and J is TRBJ1-3; D unresolved. Germline CDR1 is SGDLS and CDR2 is YYNGEE. Trimming removed 0 bases from V and 1 base from J, with 5 bases in between. This CDR3 has 14 amino acids. The CDR3 protein is CASSVGPSGNTIYF. DNA for the CDR3: TGTGCCAGCAGCGTAGGGCCATCTGGAAACACCATATATTTT.

The chain couples TRBV18 to TRBJ2-7; D is unresolved. The V and J ends lost 1 base and 1 base respectively, with 14 bases between them. Germline V CDR1 and CDR2: KGHSH, LQKENI. The CDR3 spans 16 residues. CDR3 sequence reads: CASSPLYRSQSYEQYF. In DNA, the CDR3 is TGTGCCAGCTCACCACTGTACCGGTCCCAATCCTACGAGCAGTACTTC.

This sequence joins TRBV5-6 and TRBJ2-1; 13 bases are shared with TRBD2. The CDR3 covers 18 residues. Germline V CDR1 and CDR2: SGHDT, YYEEEE. V lost 4 bases to trimming and J lost 3 bases; unmatched junction nucleotides: 10. DNA for the CDR3: TGTGCCAGCAGCCGGGGACTAGCGGGGAGGATTTTCTACAATGAGCAGTTCTTC. Protein sequence: CASSRGLAGRIFYNEQFF.

V usage is TRBV11-2 and J usage is TRBJ2-3; TRBD2 is a possible D gene (7 bases). The CDR3 has 16 amino acids. Trimming removed 3 bases from V and 3 bases from J, with 16 bases in between. Per the germline V gene, CDR1 is SGHAT and CDR2 is FQNNGV. CDR3 bases: TGTGCCAGCAGCTTCGGGGGGCAGGGTTTGACAGATACGCAGTATTTT. Encoded protein: CASSFGGQGLTDTQYF.

The chain carries TRBV19 and TRBJ1-1, with D possibly matching TRBD1 (6 bases). The CDR3 extends over 13 amino acids. The V end was cut by 8 bases, the J end by 1 base, with 11 bases between. Germline CDR1 reads LNHDA; CDR2 reads SQIVND (reference sequence). The CDR3 region is CASRSRGNTEAFF. The CDR3 coding sequence is TGTGCCAGTCGGTCCAGGGGGAACACTGAAGCTTTCTTT.

The chain has TRBV5-4 and TRBJ2-2, with 7 bases fitting TRBD1. The ends lost 1 base at V and 7 bases at J; junction bases unmatched: 7. CDR1 and CDR2 from the germline V gene are SGHNT and YYREEE (reference sequence). The CDR3 covers 15 residues. The CDR3 DNA follows: TGTGCCAGCAGCTTGAGGGTAGCAGGGGGCGGGGAGCTGTTTTTT. Encoded protein: CASSLRVAGGGELFF.

This clone occurred once. The CDR3 reads CASTRGGAGYNEQFF. In DNA, the CDR3 is TGTGCCAGCACGCGTGGGGGGGCAGGCTACAATGAGCAGTTCTTC. The chain links TRBV27 to TRBJ2-1; D is perhaps TRBD2 (7 bases). The CDR3 has 15 amino acids. Germline values: CDR1 MNHEY, CDR2 SMNVEV (reference sequence). The germline V and J ends were trimmed by 7 bases and 3 bases, with 16 bases remaining between them.

This chain uses TRBV7-2 with TRBJ1-1; D possibly corresponds to TRBD1 (6 bases). CDR1 and CDR2 from the germline V gene are SGHTA and FQGNSA. CDR3 size: 14 residues. Trimming removed 5 bases at V and 1 base at J, with 11 bases between. CDR3 residues: CASSIQGRNTEAFF. The CDR3 bases are TGTGCCAGCAGCATACAGGGAAGGAACACTGAAGCTTTCTTT.

The chain employs TRBV7-8 and TRBJ2-5; TRBD1 matches 11 bases. Germline CDR1 SGHVS, CDR2 FQNEAQ. With 2 bases clipped from V and 5 bases from J, the junction kept 4 bases outside the gene matches. The CDR3 sequence is 15 residues long. The CDR3 sequence: CASSLRDRGGETQYF. The CDR3 coding sequence is TGTGCCAGCAGCTTACGGGACAGGGGGGGGGAGACCCAGTACTTC.

This clone was counted once. This chain links TRBV7-9 with TRBJ2-5; D is unresolved. This CDR3 is 13 amino acids long. Germline V lookup: CDR1 SEHNR, CDR2 FQNEAQ (reference sequence). V was trimmed by 5 bases and J by 4 bases, leaving 11 bases between them. CDR3 loop: CASSTRGRETQYF. The CDR3 DNA sequence: TGTGCCAGCAGCACCAGAGGTCGAGAGACCCAGTACTTC.

The chain links TRBV6-1 to TRBJ1-2; TRBD1 is a possible D gene (5 bases). V dropped 2 bases and J dropped 4 bases, with 14 bases sitting between them. Germline loops: CDR1 MNHNS, CDR2 SASEGT. The CDR3 totals 15 residues. The CDR3 coding sequence is TGTGCCAGCAGTGAACTCGGGGGGGGGAGCTATGGCTACACCTTC. Its translation is CASSELGGGSYGYTF.

On this clone: At one boundary the junction diverges from the germline segment, which might be a read error. The chain is built from TRBV2 and TRBJ2-3; the D gene is possibly TRBD2 (5 bases). Per the germline V gene, CDR1 is SNHLY and CDR2 is FYNNEI. This CDR3 region has 13 residues. Written as DNA, the CDR3 is TGTGCCAGCAACGCTCCTAGCAGAGATACGCAGTATTTT. This sequence encodes CASNAPSRDTQYF.

This clone has only a few counts. V usage is TRBV23-1 and J usage is TRBJ2-2, with 7 bases fitting TRBD2. TRBV23-1 is designated an ORF whose function remains uncertain. The junction had 7 bases not matched to a gene; V was cut back by 0 bases and J by 0 bases. There are 18 residues in the CDR3. The CDR3, as DNA: TGCGCCAGCAGTCAATCTGGGGGGGGTTCCCCGAACACCGGGGAGCTGTTTTTT. This translates into CASSQSGGGSPNTGELFF.

The rearrangement uses TRBV2 and TRBJ1-5, with D maybe TRBD1 (6 bases). From germline, CDR1 is SNHLY and CDR2 FYNNEI. The CDR3 covers 15 residues. Trimming took 4 bases from V and 0 from J, leaving 10 bases between them. CDR3 nucleotide sequence: TGTGCCAGCAGTGCAGGGGAAAGTAGCAATCAGCCCCAGCATTTT. Translation: CASSAGESSNQPQHF.

The chain is built from TRBV5-1 and TRBJ1-6, with D possibly TRBD1 on 6 matching bases. Trimming cost V 2 bases and J 6 bases, with 12 bases left between them. This CDR3 has 15 amino acids. Germline CDR1 reads SGHRS; CDR2 reads YFSETQ. The CDR3 protein is CASSLSSRGNSPLHF. The CDR3 nucleotides are TGCGCCAGCAGCTTATCCAGCAGGGGTAATTCACCCCTCCACTTT.

J is TRBJ2-7 and V is TRBV6-1; possibly TRBD1 for D (6 bases). There are 14 residues in the CDR3. CDR1 is MNHNS, CDR2 SASEGT, per germline. V gave up 0 bases and J gave up 8 bases, with 14 bases separating them. The CDR3 reads CASSEATGRGQQYF. CDR3 bases: TGTGCCAGCAGTGAAGCGACAGGCCGAGGTCAGCAGTACTTC.

The V and J genes are TRBV11-2 and TRBJ2-7; D gene ambiguous. This CDR3 has 15 amino acids. The V gene lost 0 bases and the J gene lost 0 bases, with 9 bases spanning the gap. The germline V gene has CDR1 SGHAT and CDR2 FQNNGV. CDR3 in DNA: TGTGCCAGCAGCTTAGATCTGCGGAGCTCCTACGAGCAGTACTTC. This sequence encodes CASSLDLRSSYEQYF.

This chain links TRBV28 with TRBJ1-5; the match to TRBD1 covers 8 bases. The V gene end was trimmed by 7 bases and the J gene end by 2 bases; junction bases not matched to a gene: 10. CDR1 is MDHEN and CDR2 is SYDVKM in the germline V gene. The CDR3 length is 16 residues. The CDR3 region has the DNA TGTGCCAGCAATCGGGGGCAGGGGGCAGGCAATCAGCCCCAGCATTTT. This translates into CASNRGQGAGNQPQHF.

The chain combines TRBV5-4 with TRBJ2-1; perhaps TRBD2 as D (7 bases). Trimming left V 5 bases short and J 7 bases short, with 25 bases between. The CDR3 is made up of 17 amino acids. Per the germline V gene, CDR1 is SGHNT and CDR2 is YYREEE (reference sequence). CDR3: CASSPGGWGGPGNEQFF. CDR3 sequence (DNA): TGTGCCAGCAGTCCCGGCGGTTGGGGGGGGCCAGGGAATGAGCAGTTCTTC.

The gene calls are TRBV10-3 and TRBJ2-1; TRBD2 might be the D (6 bases). V lost 4 bases to trimming and J lost 5 bases, with 15 bases between them. The CDR3 sequence is 15 residues long. CDR1 is ENHRY and CDR2 is SYGVKD in the germline V gene. The CDR3 nucleotides are TGTGCCATCAGTGCCTCCGGGACTCTGGACAATGAGCAGTTCTTC. Its protein product is CAISASGTLDNEQFF.

This chain connects TRBV7-2 to TRBJ2-5; maybe TRBD2 (6 bases). Germline-derived CDR1 and CDR2 are SGHTA and FQGNSA. V dropped 5 bases and J dropped 4 bases, with 14 bases sitting between them. The CDR3 is 14 residues long. CDR3 sequence reads: CASSPQTSPETQYF. As DNA, the CDR3 is TGTGCCAGCAGCCCACAAACTAGCCCAGAGACCCAGTACTTC.

CDR3 nucleotides: TGTGCCAGCAACCGACAGTCCTATGGCTACACCTTC. Residues: CASNRQSYGYTF. This rearrangement joins TRBV6-6 to TRBJ1-2; weak D call: TRBD1 (5 bases). Germline V CDR1 and CDR2: MNHNY, SVGAGI (reference sequence). Trimming stripped 7 bases from V and 4 bases from J, with 10 bases between. The CDR3 totals 12 residues.

The chain employs TRBV2 and TRBJ1-6; unclear D gene. There are 15 residues in the CDR3. Between the trimmed V and J ends, which lost 0 bases and 12 bases, there was a span of 15 bases. CDR1 is SNHLY and CDR2 is FYNNEI in the germline V gene. CDR3 amino acids: CASSEANYPRKPLHF. The DNA for the CDR3 is TGTGCCAGCAGTGAAGCGAATTACCCTAGGAAACCCCTCCACTTT.

The chain couples TRBV7-3 to TRBJ2-7; 7 bases fit TRBD2. Trimming took 5 bases from V and 3 from J; bases not matched to a gene: 7. Germline V gene sequence: CDR1 SGHTA, CDR2 FQGTGA. This CDR3 region has 14 residues. CDR3 bases: TGTGCCAGCAGCCCCTCGGGGACTAACTACGAGCAGTACTTC. This translates into CASSPSGTNYEQYF.